Shown below are 19 T cell receptor beta chains from a single sample sequenced in a study of blood T cell repertoires in COVID-19. Profiling relied on immunoSEQ multiplex PCR, and the TCRdb table lists in-frame clones only, not all of them. The repertoire holds under 350,000 clones, with roughly 86% as singletons. Sequenced sample: peripheral blood. The source is a woman aged 25 to 39 with COVID-19, enrolled during active disease.

The V and J genes are TRBV3-1 (or the pseudogene TRBV3-2) and TRBJ1-3, with TRBD1 matching over 9 bases. Unmatched junction bases numbered 20, after V lost 9 bases and J lost 2 bases. Germline CDR1 reads LGHDT; CDR2 reads YNNKEL (reference sequence). The CDR3 contains 19 residues. CDR3 coding DNA: TGTGCCAGGAGGCACTACCCACCCGGACAGGGGAGGACTGGAAACACCATATATTTT. This translates into CARRHYPPGQGRTGNTIYF.

The chain has TRBV5-1 and TRBJ1-3; 9 positions agree with TRBD1. Germline values: CDR1 SGHRS, CDR2 YFSETQ. The trim removed 4 bases at V and 4 bases at J, leaving 9 bases unmatched. This CDR3 has 16 amino acids. The CDR3 DNA reads TGCGCCAGCAGCATACAGGGGGCAATGGGCGGAAACACCATATATTTT. This encodes CASSIQGAMGGNTIYF.

This chain's CDR3 is CASSQPQGNQEHNSPLHF. CDR3 sequence (DNA): TGCGCCAGCAGTCAACCCCAGGGGAACCAGGAACATAATTCACCCCTCCACTTT. J is TRBJ1-6 and V is TRBV23-1; a possible D gene is TRBD1 (6 bases). TRBV23-1 is marked as an open reading frame, function uncertain. The CDR3 length is 18 residues. Trimming took off 2 bases at V and 5 bases at J, with 19 bases between the two ends.

The chain joins TRBV5-1 to TRBJ2-2; D might be TRBD1 (5 bases). Trimming removed 7 bases at V and 6 bases at J, with 19 bases between. Germline loops: CDR1 SGHRS, CDR2 YFSETQ. This CDR3 is 15 amino acids long. CDR3 nucleotide sequence: TGCGCCAGCGGGGCCGAAATAGGGGTAGCCGGGGAGCTGTTTTTT. Protein product: CASGAEIGVAGELFF.

The V gene is TRBV2, the J gene TRBJ1-2, with D perhaps TRBD1 (5 bases). Trimming left V 8 bases short and J 3 bases short, with 22 bases between. The CDR3 spans 16 residues. In germline, CDR1 is SNHLY, CDR2 FYNNEI. This CDR3 reads CASYRDSREGYYGYTF. In DNA form, the CDR3 reads TGTGCCAGCTACCGGGACTCCAGAGAGGGGTACTATGGCTACACCTTC.

The CDR3 nucleotides read TGTGCCAGCACCTTAGTTAGTCCTAACTATGGCTACACCTTC. This translates into CASTLVSPNYGYTF. The chain couples TRBV2 to TRBJ1-2; unclear D gene. Germline values: CDR1 SNHLY, CDR2 FYNNEI. The CDR3 totals 14 residues. Trimming cost V 7 bases and J 0 bases, with 12 bases left between them.

The chain combines TRBV3-1 (or the pseudogene TRBV3-2) with TRBJ2-6; D is unclear. Trimming cost V 5 bases and J 0 bases, with 8 bases left between them. The CDR3 covers 15 residues. Germline lookup yields CDR1 LGHDT and CDR2 YNNKEL (reference sequence). The CDR3 bases are TGTGCCAGCAGCTTAGCACCCTCTGGGGCCAACGTCCTGACTTTC. This gives the protein CASSLAPSGANVLTF.

The V call is TRBV24-1, the J call TRBJ2-5, with 9 positions matching TRBD1. CDR3 length: 12 residues. V was clipped by 2 bases and J by 10 bases; unmatched bases: 1. Germline V gene sequence: CDR1 KGHDR, CDR2 SFDVKD. The CDR3 loop is CATSDSDRGQYF. The CDR3 DNA is TGTGCCACCAGTGATTCGGACAGGGGCCAGTACTTC.

CDR3 DNA: TGCGCCAGCAGCTTCCAAAGCCTCCGGACAGTGAACACTGAAGCTTTCTTT. Translating gives CASSFQSLRTVNTEAFF. The chain employs TRBV5-1 and TRBJ1-1; D is possibly TRBD1 (6 bases). CDR1 and CDR2 from the germline V gene are SGHRS and YFSETQ. The CDR3 is made up of 17 amino acids. V lost 2 bases, J lost 0 bases, and 17 bases lay in between.

This clone showed up just a few times. CDR3 bases: TGCGCCAGCAGCGTACTACGGAATTCGGAGAAGCAGTACTTC. Its translation is CASSVLRNSEKQYF. This chain links TRBV5-1 with TRBJ2-7; no definite D call. V was clipped by 4 bases and J by 8 bases, with 19 bases between them. Germline V lookup: CDR1 SGHRS, CDR2 YFSETQ. The length of the CDR3 is 14 residues.

The chain uses TRBV5-1 and TRBJ2-3; 8 bases match TRBD1. The V gene end was trimmed by 0 bases and the J gene end by 2 bases; junction bases not matched to a gene: 2. CDR1 and CDR2 (germline): SGHRS, YFSETQ. This CDR3 has 15 residues. Here the CDR3 reads CASSLAGQVTDTQYF. The CDR3 bases are TGCGCCAGCAGCTTGGCGGGACAGGTCACAGATACGCAGTATTTT.

V and J are TRBV5-4 and TRBJ2-1; a weak D match, TRBD1 (5 bases). The germline V gene has CDR1 SGHNT and CDR2 YYREEE (reference sequence). The V end was cut by 2 bases, the J end by 7 bases, with 10 bases between. The CDR3 is 13 residues long. The CDR3 reads CASSFYRGNEQFF. CDR3 sequence (DNA): TGTGCCAGCAGCTTTTATAGGGGAAATGAGCAGTTCTTC.

The rearrangement uses TRBV4-3 and TRBJ1-6; 9 bases align to TRBD1. Germline CDR1 and CDR2: LGHNA and YSLEER. The CDR3 has 14 amino acids. J lost 9 bases, V lost 4 bases, and 4 bases had no gene match. CDR3 sequence: CASSPDRGGSPLHF. The CDR3 coding sequence is TGCGCCAGCAGCCCCGACAGGGGGGGTTCACCCCTCCACTTT.

This clone was detected a few times. The chain recombines TRBV6-6 with TRBJ1-5; a possible D gene is TRBD1 (6 bases). There are 16 residues in the CDR3. Trimming left V 2 bases short and J 5 bases short, with 16 bases between. CDR1 and CDR2 (germline): MNHNY, SVGAGI (reference sequence). The CDR3 bases are TGTGCCAGCAGTTACGAAGCTGACAGGATGGATCAGCCCCAGCATTTT. Its protein is CASSYEADRMDQPQHF.

The sample holds a few counts of this clone. The V call is TRBV3-1 (or the pseudogene TRBV3-2), the J call TRBJ1-2; TRBD1 might be the D (5 bases). CDR1 LGHDT and CDR2 YNNKEL come from the germline V gene (reference sequence). Trimming took 4 bases from V and 7 from J, leaving 22 bases between them. The CDR3 is made up of 16 amino acids. The CDR3 DNA follows: TGTGCCAGCAGCCCCCCCGTCCCGGGCAGGGTTGGTGGCTACACCTTC. It translates to CASSPPVPGRVGGYTF.

A single count supports this clone. The CDR3 sequence is CASRRGGLHEQYF. The CDR3 bases are TGTGCCAGCCGCCGGGGGGGCTTGCACGAGCAGTACTTC. The chain has TRBV2 and TRBJ2-7; TRBD2 matches at 8 bases. The CDR3 extends over 13 amino acids. The germline CDR1 and CDR2 sequences are SNHLY and FYNNEI. The J segment lost 5 bases and the V segment lost 8 bases, leaving 8 bases of the junction unmatched. The full variable domain, rest sourced from reference TRBV2 and TRBJ2-7, is EPEVTQTPSHQVTQMGQEVILRCVPISNHLYFYWYRQILGQKVEFLVSFYNNEISEKSEIFDDQFSVERPDGSNFTLKIRSTKLEDSAMYFCASRRGGLHEQYFGPGTRLTVT.

This chain uses TRBV7-8 with TRBJ2-3; 12 bases are a match to TRBD2. The CDR3 extends over 19 amino acids. Germline assignment: CDR1 SGHVS and CDR2 FQNEAQ. V lost 5 bases to trimming and J lost 0 bases; unmatched junction nucleotides: 12. CDR3 sequence reads: CASSAPSPGTSGSTDTQYF. The CDR3 DNA sequence: TGTGCCAGCAGCGCACCTAGTCCCGGGACTAGCGGGAGCACAGATACGCAGTATTTT.

The chain has TRBV30 and TRBJ2-1, with D possibly TRBD1 on 6 matching bases. This CDR3 region has 13 residues. Germline assignment: CDR1 GTSNPN and CDR2 SVGIG (reference sequence). The V end lost 3 bases, the J end lost 5 bases, and 11 bases lay between the germline ends. CDR3 protein: CAWRQGRNNEQFF. The CDR3 nucleotides read TGTGCCTGGAGACAGGGTAGAAACAATGAGCAGTTCTTC. Looking up the rest from reference TRBV30 and TRBJ2-1 gives the full variable domain: SQTIHQWPATLVQPVGSPLSLECTVEGTSNPNLYWYRQAAGRGLQLLFYSVGIGQISSEVPQNLSASRPQDRQFILSSKKLLLSDSGFYLCAWRQGRNNEQFFGPGTRLTVL.

In its sample, this clone was seen many times. The rearrangement links TRBV6-2 or TRBV6-3 to TRBJ2-3; the D gene is possibly TRBD1 (6 bases). With 5 bases removed from V and 5 bases from J, the gap between germline ends came to 14 bases. Germline V gives CDR1 MNHEY, CDR2 SVGEGT. The CDR3 length is 14 residues. In DNA form, the CDR3 reads TGTGCCAGCAGTAGGACAGAACCGCGAGATACGCAGTATTTT. It encodes CASSRTEPRDTQYF.